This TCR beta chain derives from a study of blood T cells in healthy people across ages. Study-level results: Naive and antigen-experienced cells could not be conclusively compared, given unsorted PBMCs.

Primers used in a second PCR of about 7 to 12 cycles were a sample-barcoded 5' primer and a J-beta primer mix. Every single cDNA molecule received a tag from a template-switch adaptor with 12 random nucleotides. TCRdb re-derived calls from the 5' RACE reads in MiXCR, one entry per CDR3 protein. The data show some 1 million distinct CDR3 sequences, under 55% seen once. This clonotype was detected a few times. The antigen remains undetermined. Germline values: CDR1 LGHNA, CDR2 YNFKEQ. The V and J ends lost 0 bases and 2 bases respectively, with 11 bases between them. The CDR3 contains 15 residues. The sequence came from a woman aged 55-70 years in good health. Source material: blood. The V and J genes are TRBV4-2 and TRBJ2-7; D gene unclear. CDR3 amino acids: CASSQEVQPAYEQYF. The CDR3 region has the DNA TGTGCCAGCAGCCAAGAGGTTCAGCCGGCCTACGAGCAGTACTTC.